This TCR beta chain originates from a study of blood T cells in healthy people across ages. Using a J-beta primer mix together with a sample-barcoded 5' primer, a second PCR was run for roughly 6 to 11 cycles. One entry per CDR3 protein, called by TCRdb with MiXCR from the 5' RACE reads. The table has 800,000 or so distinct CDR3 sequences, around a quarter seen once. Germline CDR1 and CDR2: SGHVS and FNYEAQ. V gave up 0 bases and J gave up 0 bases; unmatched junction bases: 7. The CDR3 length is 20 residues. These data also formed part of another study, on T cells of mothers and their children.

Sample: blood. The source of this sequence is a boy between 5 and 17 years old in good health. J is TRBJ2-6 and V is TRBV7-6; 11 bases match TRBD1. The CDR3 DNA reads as TGTGCCAGCAGCTTAGCGAAACCCGGGACAGGGGGCTCTGGGGCCAACGTCCTGACTTTC. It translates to CASSLAKPGTGGSGANVLTF.